Below are 22 T cell receptor beta chains sequenced from a single sample in a study of T cell responses to AZD1222 COVID-19 vaccine. TCRdb's table, derived via immunoSEQ multiplex PCR, lists solely in-frame clones and lacks some. The sample consists of over 50,000 clones, 89% of them appearing once. The sample was peripheral blood, taken 28 days after the second AZD1222 dose. Every receptor here comes from an adult who received the AZD1222 COVID-19 vaccine.

The CDR3 protein is CASSLRQGTAISYEQYF. CDR3 nucleotides: TGTGCCAGCAGCTTGCGCCAGGGGACAGCCATCTCCTACGAGCAGTACTTC. J is TRBJ2-7 and V is TRBV5-4; 7 bases line up with TRBD1. V lost 1 base, J lost 0 bases, and 10 bases stayed unmatched. Germline CDR1 and CDR2: SGHNT and YYREEE (reference sequence). The CDR3 contains 17 residues.

The rearrangement links TRBV7-9 to TRBJ2-7; TRBD1 matches at 7 bases. The CDR3 contains 14 residues. Trimming at V came to 1 base and at J to 5 bases, leaving 5 bases not matched to a gene. CDR1 and CDR2 from the germline V gene are SEHNR and FQNEAQ (reference sequence). CDR3 in DNA: TGTGCCAGCAGCTTAGGGCAGGGGGTCGACGAGCAGTACTTC. Its translation: CASSLGQGVDEQYF.

The J gene is TRBJ1-5, the V gene TRBV6-2 or TRBV6-3, with TRBD1 as a possible D gene (5 bases). Looked up from germline, CDR1 is MNHEY and CDR2 is SVGEGT. The ends were cut back, 0 bases at V and 6 bases at J, with 12 bases in the middle. This CDR3 comprises 15 residues. The CDR3 protein is CASSYSQGVGQPQHF. DNA for the CDR3: TGTGCCAGCAGTTACTCGCAAGGGGTTGGTCAGCCCCAGCATTTT.

This clone was seen only a few times. The rearrangement links TRBV28 to TRBJ1-2; D gene ambiguous. Germline CDR1 and CDR2: MDHEN and SYDVKM. V was trimmed by 5 bases and J by 2 bases, leaving 3 bases between them. The CDR3 consists of 11 residues. This CDR3 reads CASSINYGYTF. The CDR3 region has the DNA TGTGCCAGCAGTATCAACTATGGCTACACCTTC.

This clone was seen only a few times. This sequence joins TRBV7-2 and TRBJ1-2, with 9 bases identical to TRBD1. The CDR3 extends over 13 amino acids. The germline V gene encodes CDR1 SGHTA and CDR2 FQGNSA. V dropped 3 bases and J dropped 8; count of bases not matched to a gene: 4. The CDR3 reads CASSLDRGLGYTF. In DNA, the CDR3 is TGTGCCAGCAGCTTGGACAGGGGACTGGGCTACACCTTC.

V usage is TRBV25-1 and J usage is TRBJ2-1; D not certain. Germline V gene lookup returns CDR1 MGHDK and CDR2 SYGVNS. The CDR3 is made up of 11 amino acids. V lost 3 bases, J lost 7 bases, and 4 bases lay in between. CDR3 sequence: CASSDTNEQFF. The CDR3 DNA reads as TGTGCCAGCAGTGATACAAATGAGCAGTTCTTC.

The chain recombines TRBV7-8 with TRBJ2-1; no clear D. From germline, CDR1 is SGHVS and CDR2 FQNEAQ. V was trimmed by 2 bases and J by 6 bases, leaving 8 bases between them. This CDR3 contains 13 residues. The CDR3 loop reads CASSLRPSNEQFF. The CDR3 region has the DNA TGTGCCAGCAGCTTAAGGCCAAGCAATGAGCAGTTCTTC.

The chain uses TRBV29-1 and TRBJ2-3; 9 positions match TRBD2. Losses at the gene ends were 3 bases for V and 3 bases for J; bases not matched to a gene: 7. Germline CDR1 reads SQVTM; CDR2 reads ANQGSEA. This CDR3 is 15 amino acids long. This chain's CDR3 is CSVENSGSKTDTQYF. CDR3 bases: TGCAGCGTTGAGAATAGCGGGAGTAAGACAGATACGCAGTATTTT.

The V call is TRBV9, the J call TRBJ2-1; D gene uncertain. The CDR3 contains 15 residues. Trimming removed 4 bases from V and 0 bases from J, with 11 bases in between. CDR1 SGDLS and CDR2 YYNGEE come from the germline V gene. The CDR3 DNA sequence: TGTGCCAGCAGCCTTGACAAGAGCTCCTACAATGAGCAGTTCTTC. Protein: CASSLDKSSYNEQFF.

This rearrangement joins TRBV7-9 to TRBJ2-3; D gene ambiguous. Germline values: CDR1 SEHNR, CDR2 FQNEAQ (reference sequence). V was pared by 0 bases and J by 2 bases, with 9 bases between. The CDR3 is 15 amino acids. The CDR3 spells CASSLAPSPTDTQYF. CDR3 nucleotide sequence: TGTGCCAGCAGCTTAGCCCCGTCACCCACAGATACGCAGTATTTT. Variable domain in full (rest from reference TRBV7-9 and TRBJ2-3): DTGVSQNPRHKITKRGQNVTFRCDPISEHNRLYWYRQTLGQGPEFLTYFQNEAQLEKSRLLSDRFSAERPKGSFSTLEIQRTEQGDSAMYLCASSLAPSPTDTQYFGPGTRLTVL.

The rearrangement uses TRBV4-1 and TRBJ2-7; TRBD1 matches 9 bases. Germline CDR1 is MGHRA and CDR2 is YSYEKL. V was clipped by 6 bases and J by 3 bases; unmatched bases: 9. The CDR3 contains 15 residues. CDR3 nucleotide sequence: TGCGCCAGCAGTTTGGGACCGGACAGGGGCTACGAGCAGTACTTC. Residues: CASSLGPDRGYEQYF.

V and J are TRBV18 and TRBJ1-1; TRBD1 matches 7 bases. The CDR3 is 15 amino acids. Trimming removed 6 bases from V and 11 bases from J; junction bases left unmatched: 18. CDR1 is KGHSH and CDR2 is LQKENI in the germline V gene. The CDR3 nucleotides read TGTGCCAGCTCCCGCAAGCGACAGGGTTTGGACGAGGCTTTCTTT. This translates into CASSRKRQGLDEAFF. The variable domain in full, with the rest retrieved from reference TRBV18 and TRBJ1-1, is NAGVMQNPRHLVRRRGQEARLRCSPMKGHSHVYWYRQLPEEGLKFMVYLQKENIIDESGMPKERFSAEFPKEGPSILRIQQVVRGDSAAYFCASSRKRQGLDEAFFGQGTRLTVV.

V is TRBV7-3 and J is TRBJ2-2; D not certain. V was trimmed by 5 bases and J by 1 base, leaving 14 bases between them. This CDR3 has 16 residues. Germline V gene data show CDR1 as SGHTA and CDR2 as FQGTGA. CDR3 region: CASSPTYSKNTGELFF. In nucleotides, the CDR3 is TGTGCCAGCAGCCCAACCTACTCGAAGAACACCGGGGAGCTGTTTTTT.

The chain has TRBV2 and TRBJ1-4; D is perhaps TRBD1 (6 bases). The CDR3 sequence is 16 residues long. The germline gives CDR1 SNHLY, CDR2 FYNNEI. Trimming cost V 3 bases and J 8 bases, with 19 bases left between them. CDR3 nucleotides: TGTGCCAGCAGTGACTCTTCCAGGGGAGTAGGGGAAAAACTGTTTTTT. It codes for CASSDSSRGVGEKLFF.

This clone was observed once. This rearrangement joins TRBV7-2 to TRBJ1-6; D call uncertain. Germline CDR1 reads SGHTA; CDR2 reads FQGNSA. The CDR3 has 16 residues. Trimming took 5 bases from V and 9 from J, leaving 20 bases between them. The CDR3: CASSPTSWWERSPLHF. The CDR3 DNA reads as TGTGCCAGCAGCCCAACCTCGTGGTGGGAGCGTTCACCCCTCCACTTT. The complete variable domain, with remaining parts taken from reference TRBV7-2 and TRBJ1-6, reads GAGVSQSPSNKVTEKGKDVELRCDPISGHTALYWYRQSLGQGLEFLIYFQGNSAPDKSGLPSDRFSAERTGGSVSTLTIQRTQQEDSAVYLCASSPTSWWERSPLHFGNGTRLTVT.

The CDR3 sequence: CASSEAGHGVSVVDEQYF. The CDR3 nucleotides read TGTGCCAGCAGTGAAGCAGGGCACGGGGTATCGGTCGTGGACGAGCAGTACTTC. The chain carries TRBV6-1 and TRBJ2-7; perhaps TRBD2 as D (5 bases). Trimming cost V 0 bases and J 5 bases, with 23 bases left between them. Germline loops: CDR1 MNHNS, CDR2 SASEGT. The CDR3 runs to 18 residues.

This clone was counted only a few times. The chain employs TRBV6-5 and TRBJ2-5; possibly TRBD1 for D (5 bases). Germline values: CDR1 MNHEY, CDR2 SVGAGI. With 5 bases removed from V and 2 bases from J, the gap between germline ends came to 12 bases. This CDR3 comprises 14 residues. CDR3 DNA sequence: TGTGCCAGCAGTCCCACGACAGCTCAAGAGACCCAGTACTTC. Amino acid sequence: CASSPTTAQETQYF.

This clone has a handful of counts. The genes are TRBV29-1 and TRBJ2-7, with 7 bases aligning to TRBD1. Germline values: CDR1 SQVTM, CDR2 ANQGSEA. This CDR3 is built from 16 residues. CDR3 DNA sequence: TGCAGGGCATCCCAACTCGGACAGGAGTGGGTCTACGAGCAGTACTTC. Amino acid sequence: CRASQLGQEWVYEQYF.

The chain is built from TRBV5-4 and TRBJ1-2; D uncertain. The CDR3 is 11 residues long. V shed 4 bases and J shed 3 bases, with 4 bases lying between them. Germline-derived CDR1 and CDR2 are SGHNT and YYREEE (reference sequence). As DNA, the CDR3 is TGTGCCAGCAGCCTAGACTATGGCTACACCTTC. Amino acid sequence: CASSLDYGYTF.

This chain uses TRBV24-1 with TRBJ2-3; TRBD1 matches at 7 bases. V was pared by 4 bases and J by 4 bases, with 4 bases of the junction left unmatched. CDR3 length equals 14 residues. Germline values: CDR1 KGHDR, CDR2 SFDVKD. CDR3 sequence reads: CATSDQQGSDTQYF. In nucleotides, the CDR3 is TGTGCCACCAGTGACCAACAGGGGTCAGATACGCAGTATTTT.

V is TRBV19 and J is TRBJ2-7; 8 bases fit TRBD1. The CDR3 loop spans 14 amino acids. The J segment lost 3 bases and the V segment lost 6 bases, leaving 7 bases of the junction unmatched. Germline CDR1 and CDR2: LNHDA and SQIVND (reference sequence). The CDR3 DNA reads as TGTGCCAGTAGGGAGGACAGGGCGGGCTACGAGCAGTACTTC. Its translation is CASREDRAGYEQYF. The variable domain in full, completed from reference TRBV19 and TRBJ2-7, reads DGGITQSPKYLFRKEGQNVTLSCEQNLNHDAMYWYRQDPGQGLRLIYYSQIVNDFQKGDIAEGYSVSREKKESFPLTVTSAQKNPTAFYLCASREDRAGYEQYFGPGTRLTVT.

V usage is TRBV11-1 and J usage is TRBJ2-7; the match to TRBD2 covers 15 bases. J gave up 7 bases and V 5 bases, and 3 bases lay outside the gene matches. The CDR3 totals 14 residues. Germline lookup yields CDR1 SGHAT and CDR2 FQDESV (reference sequence). The CDR3 reads CASSAGTSGREQYF. CDR3 in DNA: TGTGCCAGCAGCGCCGGGACTAGCGGGAGGGAGCAGTACTTC.